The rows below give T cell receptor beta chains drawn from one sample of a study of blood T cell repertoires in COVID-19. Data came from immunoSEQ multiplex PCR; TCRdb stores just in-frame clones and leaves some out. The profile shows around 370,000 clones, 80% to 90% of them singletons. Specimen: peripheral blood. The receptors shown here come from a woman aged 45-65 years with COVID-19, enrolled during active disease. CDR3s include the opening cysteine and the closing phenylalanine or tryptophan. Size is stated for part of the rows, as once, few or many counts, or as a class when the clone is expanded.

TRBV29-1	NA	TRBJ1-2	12	CSVDGTSYGYTF
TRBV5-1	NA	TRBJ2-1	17	CASSLVLGLAGVGEQFF
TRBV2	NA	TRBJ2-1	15	CASSGEQGSYNEQFF
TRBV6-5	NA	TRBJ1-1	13	CASSLQTSTEAFF
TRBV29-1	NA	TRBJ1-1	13	CSVRRGSGTEAFF
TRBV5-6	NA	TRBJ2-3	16	CASSFRTSPGTDTQYF
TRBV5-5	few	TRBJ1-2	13	CASRALVINGYTF
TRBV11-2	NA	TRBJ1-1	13	CASSFTGGAEAFF
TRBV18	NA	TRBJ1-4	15	CASSPSGQSNEKLFF
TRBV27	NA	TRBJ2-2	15	CASREETTNTGELFF
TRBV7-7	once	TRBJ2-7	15	CASSLAVGTSYEQYF
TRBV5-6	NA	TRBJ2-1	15	CASEREGISYNEQFF
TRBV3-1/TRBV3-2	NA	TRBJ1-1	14	CASSLRQGNTEAFF
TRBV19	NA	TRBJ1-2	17	CASTPGTGSLNNYGYTF
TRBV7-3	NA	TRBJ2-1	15	CASSPASGSWNEQFF
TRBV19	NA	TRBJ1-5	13	CASVDWGNQPQHF
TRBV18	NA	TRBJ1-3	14	CASSPRDSRNTIYF
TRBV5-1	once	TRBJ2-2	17	CASSLVAMGQKIGELFF
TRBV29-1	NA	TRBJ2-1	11	CSAELAWEQFF
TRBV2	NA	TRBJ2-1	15	CASSDGAGGYNEQFF
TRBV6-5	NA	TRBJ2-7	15	CASSYSKSGYYEQYF
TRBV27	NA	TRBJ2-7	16	CASSPTPEGAVYEQYF
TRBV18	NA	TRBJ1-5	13	CASSPQQGEPQHF
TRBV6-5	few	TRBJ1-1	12	CASARGNTEAFF
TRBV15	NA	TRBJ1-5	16	CATSRVIGGSNQPQHF
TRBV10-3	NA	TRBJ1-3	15	CASRSGTGEGNTIYF
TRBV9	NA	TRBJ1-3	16	CASSVSTAGSGNTIYF
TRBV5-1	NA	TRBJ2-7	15	CASSGGGGRFSEQYF
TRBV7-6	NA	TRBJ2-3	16	CASSLLAGGPGDTQYF